The rows below give T cell receptor beta chains drawn from one sample of a study of T cell responses to AZD1222 COVID-19 vaccine. TCRdb's copy holds only in-frame clones and misses some; the assay was immunoSEQ multiplex PCR. The data show 90,000 or so clones, about 88% seen once. Sequenced material: peripheral blood, taken on day 0 of AZD1222 vaccination. The origin of the receptors is an adult in good health. Each CDR3 is given with its conserved first and last residue. A D gene is named only where the DNA matches it firmly. Some rows mark clone size as missing; the rest say once, few, many or name a class of expanded clone.

abundance,d_gene,v_gene,j_gene,len,CDR3aa,CDR3nt
.,TRBD1,TRBV5-1,TRBJ1-1,14,CASSPTGDNTEAFF,TGCGCCAGCAGCCCCACAGGGGACAACACTGAAGCTTTCTTT
once,.,TRBV2,TRBJ2-3,12,CASRQATDTQYF,TGTGCCAGCAGGCAGGCTACAGATACGCAGTATTTT
.,.,TRBV5-1,TRBJ2-3,11,CASSFEDTQYF,TGCGCCAGCAGCTTTGAGGATACGCAGTATTTT
.,.,TRBV7-8,TRBJ1-6,14,CASSLVGGVSPLHF,TGTGCCAGCAGCTTAGTTGGCGGGGTCTCACCCCTCCACTTT
.,.,TRBV7-2,TRBJ2-5,14,CASSPPWAQETQYF,TGTGCCAGCAGCCCCCCGTGGGCACAAGAGACCCAGTACTTC
once,TRBD1,TRBV2,TRBJ1-5,15,CASSEEGGTNQPQHF,TGTGCCAGCAGTGAAGAAGGGGGCACCAATCAGCCCCAGCATTTT
few,.,TRBV28,TRBJ2-3,12,CASSKATDTQYF,TGTGCCAGCAGTAAGGCCACAGATACGCAGTATTTT
.,.,TRBV15,TRBJ1-1,13,CATSNSRVTEAFF,TGTGCCACCAGCAACAGCAGGGTCACTGAAGCTTTCTTT
.,TRBD1,TRBV5-1,TRBJ1-1,14,CASRTGVGNTEAFF,TGCGCCAGCAGAACAGGGGTGGGGAACACTGAAGCTTTCTTT
.,TRBD2,TRBV11-3,TRBJ2-1,15,CASSPSGDPYNEQFF,TGTGCCAGCAGCCCGAGCGGGGACCCCTACAATGAGCAGTTCTTC
.,.,TRBV5-6,TRBJ2-6,14,CASRDRTGANVLTF,TGTGCCAGCAGGGACCGAACTGGGGCCAACGTCCTGACTTTC
.,.,TRBV2,TRBJ2-3,13,CASSESQTDTQYF,TGTGCCAGCAGTGAATCGCAGACAGATACGCAGTATTTT
.,.,TRBV28,TRBJ1-5,12,CASSVLAEPQHF,TGTGCCAGCAGTGTCCTGGCGGAGCCCCAGCATTTT
.,.,TRBV29-1,TRBJ2-5,14,CSVESRQGQETQYF,TGCAGCGTTGAGTCCCGGCAGGGTCAAGAGACCCAGTACTTC
.,TRBD1,TRBV5-1,TRBJ2-7,14,CASSFTGETYEQYF,TGCGCCAGCAGCTTTACAGGGGAAACCTACGAGCAGTACTTC
.,.,TRBV28,TRBJ1-5,13,CASTVDSNQPQHF,TGTGCCAGCACGGTGGATAGCAATCAGCCCCAGCATTTT
.,.,TRBV6-6,TRBJ1-3,13,CASSLDTGNTIYF,TGTGCCAGCAGTTTAGATACCGGAAACACCATATATTTT
.,.,TRBV19,TRBJ1-5,15,CASSVGWAGNQPQHF,TGTGCCAGTAGTGTTGGGTGGGCGGGCAATCAGCCCCAGCATTTT
.,.,TRBV18,TRBJ2-7,14,CASSPSGQSYEQYF,TGTGCCAGCTCACCGTCGGGACAATCCTACGAGCAGTACTTC
.,.,TRBV4-1,TRBJ1-5,14,CASSQSTLGEPQHF,TGCGCCAGCAGCCAATCGACATTGGGGGAACCCCAGCATTTT
.,.,TRBV9,TRBJ2-3,16,CASSVAGASGTDTQYF,TGTGCCAGCAGCGTAGCTGGCGCTAGCGGCACAGATACGCAGTATTTT
.,.,TRBV5-1,TRBJ2-7,13,CASAWTPQSEQYF,TGCGCCAGTGCCTGGACGCCCCAGTCCGAGCAGTACTTC
few,TRBD2,TRBV18,TRBJ2-3,16,CASSPKRGPSTDTQYF,TGTGCCAGCTCACCAAAGCGGGGACCCAGCACAGATACGCAGTATTTT
.,TRBD2,TRBV5-1,TRBJ2-5,15,CASSLASGMQETQYF,TGCGCCAGCAGCTTGGCTAGCGGAATGCAAGAGACCCAGTACTTC
.,TRBD2,TRBV2,TRBJ2-3,12,CASSVLAGTQYF,TGTGCCAGCAGTGTCCTAGCGGGGACGCAGTATTTT
.,TRBD2,TRBV9,TRBJ2-1,17,CASSPRTSGSSYNEQFF,TGTGCCAGCAGCCCTCGGACTAGCGGGAGCTCCTACAATGAGCAGTTCTTC
.,TRBD1,TRBV6-5,TRBJ1-5,15,CASSPGTGSNQPQHF,TGTGCCAGCAGTCCCGGGACAGGGTCCAATCAGCCCCAGCATTTT
.,.,TRBV28,TRBJ1-1,13,CASSLFLTVEAFF,TGTGCCAGCAGTTTATTTCTTACGGTTGAAGCTTTCTTT
few,TRBD2,TRBV7-9,TRBJ2-5,19,CASSLGFGRTSGGGETQYF,TGTGCCAGCAGCTTAGGGTTCGGAAGGACTAGCGGGGGCGGAGAGACCCAGTACTTC
.,.,TRBV6-6,TRBJ2-3,16,CASSYPTDTSTDTQYF,TGTGCCAGCAGTTATCCCACTGACACTAGCACAGATACGCAGTATTTT
once,.,TRBV28,TRBJ1-1,11,CASSFNTEAFF,TGTGCCAGCAGTTTTAACACTGAAGCTTTCTTT
.,TRBD2,TRBV19,TRBJ2-3,17,CASSKGLAGASTDTQYF,TGTGCCAGTAGTAAAGGACTAGCGGGGGCCTCCACAGATACGCAGTATTTT